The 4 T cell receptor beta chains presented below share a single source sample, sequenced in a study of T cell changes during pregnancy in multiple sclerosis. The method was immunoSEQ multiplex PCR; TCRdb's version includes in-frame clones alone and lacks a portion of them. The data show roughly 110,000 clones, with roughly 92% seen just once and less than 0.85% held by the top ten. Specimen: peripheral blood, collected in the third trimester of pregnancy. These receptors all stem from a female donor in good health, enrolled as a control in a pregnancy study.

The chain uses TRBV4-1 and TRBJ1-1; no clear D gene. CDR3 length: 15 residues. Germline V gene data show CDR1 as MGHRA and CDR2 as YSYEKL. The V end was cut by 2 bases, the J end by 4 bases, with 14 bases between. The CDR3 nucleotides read TGCGCCAGCAGCCAAAATAGAGGGATGCGCACTGAAGCTTTCTTT. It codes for CASSQNRGMRTEAFF.

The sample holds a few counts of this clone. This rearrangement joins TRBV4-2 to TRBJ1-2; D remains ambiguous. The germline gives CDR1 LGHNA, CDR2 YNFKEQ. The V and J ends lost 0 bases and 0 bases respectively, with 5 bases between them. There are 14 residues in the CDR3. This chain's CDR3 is CASSQDLANYGYTF. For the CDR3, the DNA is TGTGCCAGCAGCCAAGATTTAGCTAACTATGGCTACACCTTC.

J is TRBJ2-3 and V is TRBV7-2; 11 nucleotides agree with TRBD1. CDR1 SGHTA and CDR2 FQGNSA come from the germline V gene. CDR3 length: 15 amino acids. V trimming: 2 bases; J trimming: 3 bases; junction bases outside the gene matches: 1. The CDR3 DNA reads TGTGCCAGCAGCTTACGGGACAGGGGGACAGATACGCAGTATTTT. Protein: CASSLRDRGTDTQYF.

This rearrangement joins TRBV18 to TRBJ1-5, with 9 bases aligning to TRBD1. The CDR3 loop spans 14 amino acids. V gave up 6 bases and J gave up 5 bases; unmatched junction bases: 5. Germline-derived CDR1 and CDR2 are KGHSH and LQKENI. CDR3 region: CASSRTGDDQPQHF. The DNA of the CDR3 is TGTGCCAGCTCGCGGACAGGGGATGATCAGCCCCAGCATTTT.